The present TCR beta chain was sequenced within a study of OX40 agonist ivuxolimab in advanced cancers. The study in broad terms: Ivuxolimab was a fully human IgG2 agonistic monoclonal antibody targeting the costimulatory receptor OX40 (CD134). In the dose-escalation cohort, 70% to 85% of patients were male, and the mean age was roughly 60 years with a range of roughly 23 to 79. Intravenous ivuxolimab was administered to patients every 2 weeks at six dose levels: 0.01, 0.1, 0.3, 1.5, 3 and 10 mg/kg. The point of sequencing TCRbeta in the periphery was to test whether ivuxolimab changed TCR sequence diversity and drove clonal T-cell expansion. Of the approximately 53 patients in dose escalation, 19 had hepatocellular carcinoma, approximately 15 had melanoma, 9 had renal cell carcinoma and 9 had head and neck cancer. Prior anti-PD-1, anti-PD-L1 or anti-CTLA-4 therapy was permitted, and 40% to 50% of dose-escalation patients had received checkpoint inhibitors. Partial responses occurred in three dose-escalation patients, of whom one had hepatocellular carcinoma and two had cutaneous melanoma. The monotherapy dose-escalation portion (N ≈ 50 patients) of the phase I ivuxolimab trial is reported in the paper.

General conclusions and limits of the study: After ivuxolimab, more expanded clones were found on average in CD8+ T cells than in CD4+ T cells. The antigen specificity of the peripheral T cells that underwent clonal expansion was not determined. Low levels of normalized T-cell clonal expansion were also seen in some patients who did not respond. In the 0.1-3.0 mg/kg groups, partial responders were among the patients with the lowest normalized peripheral clonal expansion, particularly in CD8+ T cells. Clonal expansion of both CD4+ and CD8+ blood T cells was observed from baseline to week 6 at doses 0.1 to 3.0 mg/kg.

Genomic DNA was extracted from sorted cells for sequencing of the TCRbeta CDR3 region. The immunoSEQ Assay was used to sequence the TCRbeta CDR3 regions. TCRdb took over this immuneACCESS table, retaining in-frame rearrangements with V and J assigned. Such tables are incomplete; in checked studies, under half of the missing clones stem from an unresolved V gene, and the remainder is unexplained. Here the sample has some 18,000 clones; 80% to 90% occur a single time. Of the sample, around 62% falls within the top ten clones. Patients with a history of autoimmune disease or receiving systemic immunosuppression were excluded from the trial. Peripheral blood for TCR sequencing was collected from all dose cohorts at baseline, on cycle 4 day 1, and on cycle 7 day 1. The samples were drawn from a first-in-human, open-label, multicenter phase I dose-escalation trial of ivuxolimab. Adults with locally advanced or metastatic melanoma, renal cell, hepatocellular, or head and neck squamous cell carcinoma were enrolled in the trial. CD4+ and CD8+ T cells were sorted separately from peripheral blood before TCR sequencing.

The CDR3 contains 13 residues, cysteine and phenylalanine counted. CDR3 DNA only is kept here, 39 bases in frame from base 1. From the germline V gene, CDR1 is MDHEN and CDR2 is SYDVKM. For this chain, trimming is 6 bases at the V end and 5 bases at the J end, and the number of junction bases without a gene match is 4. As to this clone: Its recognized antigen is unknown. Base qualities are not at hand, and no much larger clone is one base apart.

The sequence derives from an adult with an advanced solid tumor such as melanoma, head and neck, liver or kidney cancer. The V and J segments used are TRBV28 and TRBJ2-3, with 8 central nucleotides matching TRBD2. Material: CD4+ or CD8+ T cells sorted from blood, obtained in a trial of the OX40 agonist ivuxolimab. In nucleotide form, the sequence is TGTGCCAGCAGCCCCGGGGGGGGAGATACGCAGTATTTT. Translation gives CASSPGGGDTQYF.